The clone carrying this TCR beta chain was counted a few times. Its antigen is unidentified. The ends lost 5 bases at V and 0 bases at J; junction bases unmatched: 10. Germline CDR1 reads WSHSY; CDR2 reads SAAADI. The CDR3 runs to 18 residues. The sample comes from a study of CD8 T cells in ankylosing spondylitis. Findings and caveats of the study: The disease-linked clones had a CD8+ phenotype and low blood frequencies.

TCRdb reprocessed the 5' RACE reads with MiXCR, giving one entry per CDR3 protein. The sample comprises about 360,000 distinct CDR3 sequences, approximately 22% of which are singletons, and less than 15% rests with the top ten. The TCR originated in a male donor with ankylosing spondylitis or in good health (not recorded which). The chain uses TRBV10-2 and TRBJ2-7; TRBD2 agrees at 13 bases. The source material was blood, either unsorted or a sorted T cell fraction (not recorded which). CDR3: CASSYSGTSGELSYEQYF. CDR3 in DNA: TGCGCCAGCAGTTACTCCGGGACTAGCGGGGAGCTCTCCTACGAGCAGTACTTC.